Listed below are T cell receptor beta chains from one sample, sequenced in a study of T cell repertoires in cytomegalovirus infection. Their antigens are not known. TCRdb called the reads again in MiXCR, with one record for every CDR3 protein. The data show around 360,000 distinct CDR3 sequences, approximately 35% seen once. This specimen consisted of cultured PBMCs, obtained from culture after CMV antigen stimulation. The receptors stem from a human donor in good health (CMV status not recorded). Some clones in this sample may be carry-over from other donors' samples. CDR3s include the opening cysteine and the closing phenylalanine or tryptophan. D genes are given only for firm matches. Not every row has a clone size; where given, it reads once, few, many or a size class.

D | length | size | J | V | DNA | CDR3
- | 15 | - | TRBJ1-1 | TRBV27 | TGTGCCAGCAGCCCTGGGACGTCCCCGGGGACTGAAGCTTTCTTT | CASSPGTSPGTEAFF
TRBD1 | 13 | - | TRBJ2-5 | TRBV19 | TGTGCCAGTGGAACAGGGGTCCAAGAGACCCAGTACTTT | CASGTGVQETQYF
- | 13 | many | TRBJ1-1 | TRBV7-2 | TGTGCCAGCAGCCCACACATGAACACTGAAGCTTTCTTT | CASSPHMNTEAFF
TRBD2 | 13 | - | TRBJ2-7 | TRBV28 | TGTGCCAGCAGTTTCGGGACTATCTACGAGCAGTACTTC | CASSFGTIYEQYF
- | 13 | once | TRBJ2-1 | TRBV7-2 | TGTGCCAGCAGTAATACTATAGGCTATGAGCAGTTCTTC | CASSNTIGYEQFF
TRBD2 | 16 | many | TRBJ2-3 | TRBV24-1 | TGTGCCACCAGTGATTACGGGAGGGCCGGTACAGATACGCAGTATTTT | CATSDYGRAGTDTQYF
- | 11 | - | TRBJ2-6 | TRBV7-2 | TGTGCCAGCAGCCTCCCCGGATCCCTGACTTTC | CASSLPGSLTF
TRBD2 | 16 | - | TRBJ2-1 | TRBV20-1 | TGCAGTGCTAGAGATGGATTGGGACTAGCGGACAATGAGCAGTTCTTC | CSARDGLGLADNEQFF
- | 13 | - | TRBJ1-1 | TRBV29-1 | TGCAGCGTTGAAGGGGGGGGGAACACTGAAGCTTTCTTT | CSVEGGGNTEAFF
- | 12 | many | TRBJ2-3 | TRBV7-6 | TGTGCCAGCAGCATGGGTGGAGATACGCAGTATTTT | CASSMGGDTQYF
TRBD2 | 13 | few | TRBJ2-1 | TRBV7-2 | TGTGCCAGCAGCGCCCGGACTAGTCGTGAGCAGTTCTTC | CASSARTSREQFF
TRBD2 | 18 | - | TRBJ2-4 | TRBV6-2/TRBV6-3 | TGTGCCAGCAGTTACGATACTAGCGGGGGATTAGCCAAAAACATTCAGTACTTC | CASSYDTSGGLAKNIQYF
TRBD2 | 15 | few | TRBJ2-2 | TRBV7-9 | TGTGCCAGCAGCTTAGCGACTAGCGGGGCCGGGGAGCTGTTTTTT | CASSLATSGAGELFF
TRBD2 | 16 | few | TRBJ2-5 | TRBV20-1 | TGCAGTGCGACGACTAGCGGGAGGGTCTATAGAGAGACCCAGTACTTC | CSATTSGRVYRETQYF
TRBD2 | 13 | once | TRBJ2-7 | TRBV20-1 | TGCGAAGACCCCAGCGGGAGTACGTACGAGCAGTACTTC | CEDPSGSTYEQYF
- | 15 | - | TRBJ1-2 | TRBV12-3/TRBV12-4 | TGTGCCAGCACCTCCATCGCAGAACTTAACTATGGCTACACCTTC | CASTSIAELNYGYTF
- | 14 | - | TRBJ2-1 | TRBV19 | TGTGCCAGTACCTTCGGGAGCGGATACAATGAGCAGTTCTTC | CASTFGSGYNEQFF
TRBD2 | 18 | many | TRBJ2-1 | TRBV7-2 | TGTGCCAGCATCCTCGAAGGGCTAGCGGGAGGGCCGAACAATGAGCAGTTCTTC | CASILEGLAGGPNNEQFF
- | 15 | - | TRBJ2-7 | TRBV19 | TGTGCCAGTAGTGTGGACGGGGAAGGTTCCTACGAGCAGTACTTC | CASSVDGEGSYEQYF
TRBD1 | 15 | few | TRBJ2-7 | TRBV27 | TGTGCCAGCAGACTCGGGACAGGGGCCTCCTACGAGCAGTACTTC | CASRLGTGASYEQYF
TRBD2 | 13 | - | TRBJ2-5 | TRBV20-1 | TGCAGTGCTAGTGGTGGCGGGAGGGAGACCCAGTACTTC | CSASGGGRETQYF
- | 17 | few | TRBJ2-1 | TRBV11-3 | TGTGCCAGCAGCTTAGGTACCGGGACTCGCTCCTACAATGAGCAGTTCTTC | CASSLGTGTRSYNEQFF
TRBD2 | 16 | - | TRBJ2-3 | TRBV27 | TGTGCCAGCAAGAGACTAGCGGGAGGTGTCCGGGATACGCAGTATTTT | CASKRLAGGVRDTQYF
- | 15 | - | TRBJ1-1 | TRBV7-2 | TGTGCCAGCAGCTTAGCGGCTGGGGGTCACACTGAAGCTTTCTTT | CASSLAAGGHTEAFF
- | 15 | many | TRBJ2-7 | TRBV7-2 | TGTGCCAGCAGCCCTCGGTCGGCAGGAACCTACGAGCAGTACTTC | CASSPRSAGTYEQYF
TRBD2 | 17 | few | TRBJ2-3 | TRBV6-2/TRBV6-3 | TGTGCCAGCAGGGTCGTAAGACGGGAGGGCCATTTTGATACGCAGTATTTT | CASRVVRREGHFDTQYF
- | 13 | - | TRBJ1-2 | TRBV12-3/TRBV12-4 | TGTGCCAGCAGTTTACGGACTGAGTATGGCTACACCTTC | CASSLRTEYGYTF
TRBD1 | 16 | many | TRBJ1-6 | TRBV7-2 | TGTGCCAGCAGCTTATCGGGACAGGGGTATAATTCACCCCTCCACTTT | CASSLSGQGYNSPLHF
TRBD2 | 16 | - | TRBJ2-3 | TRBV6-1 | TGTGCCAGCAGACTAACCCTAGCGGGACACACAGATACGCAGTATTTT | CASRLTLAGHTDTQYF
TRBD1 | 13 | - | TRBJ1-4 | TRBV11-3 | TGTGCCAGTCGGGGACAGGGGAATGAAAAACTGTTTTTT | CASRGQGNEKLFF
- | 18 | - | TRBJ2-1 | TRBV11-3 | TGTGCCAGCAGGCCGTTCAGCGGAGGGCCCCCCACCTACAATGAGCAGTTCTTC | CASRPFSGGPPTYNEQFF
- | 15 | - | TRBJ2-3 | TRBV15 | TGTGCCACCAGCATCTCGCCGGTGAGCACAGATACGCAGTATTTT | CATSISPVSTDTQYF
- | 13 | - | TRBJ2-3 | TRBV19 | TGTGCCAGTAACCCCGGACGGACAGATACGCAGTATTTT | CASNPGRTDTQYF
- | 14 | - | TRBJ2-7 | TRBV5-1 | TGCGCCAGCAGCCCGGACGCTGCGGCCTACGAGCAGTACTTC | CASSPDAAAYEQYF
- | 13 | few | TRBJ1-1 | TRBV12-3/TRBV12-4 | TGTGCCAGCAGCCGTGGGGAGCATGATGAAGCTTTCTTT | CASSRGEHDEAFF
- | 15 | few | TRBJ1-2 | TRBV19 | TGTGCCAGTAGTATAGGCGGGGCCGTTAACTATGGCTACACCTTC | CASSIGGAVNYGYTF
- | 13 | - | TRBJ2-7 | TRBV12-3/TRBV12-4 | TGTGCCAGCAGTTTTGTACTGACGTACGAGCAGTACTTC | CASSFVLTYEQYF
TRBD2 | 16 | - | TRBJ2-1 | TRBV6-2/TRBV6-3 | TGTGCCAGCAGTTTCGGGTCTAGCGGGATGCGCAATGAGCAGTTCTTC | CASSFGSSGMRNEQFF
- | 16 | - | TRBJ2-7 | TRBV5-1 | TGCGCCAGCAGTCTCGAGGGGAGCCCCGGCGCCTACGAGCAGTACTTC | CASSLEGSPGAYEQYF
- | 17 | many | TRBJ2-6 | TRBV7-2 | TGTGCCAGCAGCTTACAGGCAAGCCTGGCAGGGGCCAACGTCCTGACTTTC | CASSLQASLAGANVLTF
TRBD1 | 16 | - | TRBJ1-2 | TRBV7-9 | TGTGCCAGCAGCTACTCCGGGACAGGAGAGTCCTATGGCTACACCTTC | CASSYSGTGESYGYTF
- | 11 | few | TRBJ1-4 | TRBV15 | TGTGCCACCAGCTTGCGGGGAAAACTGTTTTTT | CATSLRGKLFF
- | 12 | - | TRBJ2-7 | TRBV2 | TGTGCCAGCAGGGGAGAGGGACGCGAGCAGTACTTC | CASRGEGREQYF
- | 16 | few | TRBJ2-3 | TRBV19 | TGTGCCAGTAGTATAGGGGCAGCTAGTCCCACAGATACGCAGTATTTT | CASSIGAASPTDTQYF
- | 14 | - | TRBJ1-4 | TRBV4-3 | TGCGCCAGCAGCCAGCAACCAGGGGATGAAAAACTGTTTTTT | CASSQQPGDEKLFF
TRBD2 | 15 | - | TRBJ2-1 | TRBV11-3 | TGTGCCAGCAGCTTAGAGGGACTAGCGGGAGAAGAGCAGTTCTTC | CASSLEGLAGEEQFF
- | 16 | - | TRBJ2-5 | TRBV3-1 | TGTGCCAGCAGCCAAGAGGCGAGCAACGGCCAAGAGACCCAGTACTTC | CASSQEASNGQETQYF
TRBD2 | 16 | few | TRBJ2-3 | TRBV28 | TGTGCCAGCAGTTTACGAGGGGGACTAGGAACAGATACGCAGTATTTT | CASSLRGGLGTDTQYF
- | 13 | few | TRBJ2-1 | TRBV7-3 | TGTGCCAGCAGCTTAAATCTCCGGACAGCCCAGTTCTTC | CASSLNLRTAQFF
TRBD1 | 15 | few | TRBJ1-1 | TRBV7-2 | TGTGCCAGCAGCCAGAGGACAGGTTCGGGCACTGAAGCTTTCTTT | CASSQRTGSGTEAFF
TRBD2 | 20 | few | TRBJ2-6 | TRBV28 | TGTGCCAGCACTACTACCGGGACTAGCGGGAGGAGCTCTGGGGCCAACGTCCTGACTTTC | CASTTTGTSGRSSGANVLTF
TRBD1 | 14 | - | TRBJ1-4 | TRBV12-3/TRBV12-4 | TGTGCCAGCAGCCCTGACAGGGCGGGCGAAAAACTGTTTTTT | CASSPDRAGEKLFF
- | 14 | few | TRBJ2-4 | TRBV6-6 | TGTGCCAGCTCCGGAGGGGGAACCAAAAACATTCAGTACTTC | CASSGGGTKNIQYF
- | 16 | few | TRBJ1-2 | TRBV7-2 | TGTGCCAGCAGCTTAGAGGGGTACAGGGAAGACTATGGCTACACCTTC | CASSLEGYREDYGYTF
- | 13 | - | TRBJ1-5 | TRBV4-1 | TGCGCCAGCAGCCAAGTTGGGGAACAGCCCCAGCATTTT | CASSQVGEQPQHF
- | 13 | once | TRBJ1-2 | TRBV7-2 | TGTGCCAGCAGCAAAAGTGATGATAGTGGCTACACCTTC | CASSKSDDSGYTF
- | 13 | - | TRBJ1-1 | TRBV7-6 | TGTGCCAGCAGCTTAGCATCCACGGACGGGGCTTTCTTT | CASSLASTDGAFF